The entry below describes one T cell receptor (beta chain). This entry comes from a study of blood T cell repertoires in COVID-19. Here immunoSEQ multiplex PCR was the method, and the copy in TCRdb shows in-frame clones only, minus some. The table has nearly 35,000 clones, about 87% seen once. The CDR3 spans 15 residues. Trimming shortened V by 1 base and J by 3 bases, and 13 bases separated the two germline ends. Per the germline V gene, CDR1 is SEHNR and CDR2 is FQNEAQ (reference sequence). The chain links TRBV7-9 to TRBJ2-7; D ambiguous. This receptor was taken from a human donor in a cohort sampled during active COVID-19. Sequencing input: peripheral blood. The CDR3 DNA is TGTGCCAGCAGCTTAGGGCCAGGTATATTCTACGAGCAGTACTTC. Encoded protein: CASSLGPGIFYEQYF. Together with reference TRBV7-9 and TRBJ2-7, the CDR3 gives the full variable domain: DTGVSQNPRHKITKRGQNVTFRCDPISEHNRLYWYRQTLGQGPEFLTYFQNEAQLEKSRLLSDRFSAERPKGSFSTLEIQRTEQGDSAMYLCASSLGPGIFYEQYFGPGTRLTVT.